This TCR beta chain was documented in a study of blood T cell repertoires in COVID-19. Study-wide context: From T cells, B-cell-depleted T cells, or PBMCs came the material, which was cDNA or gDNA.

Trimming left V 0 bases short and J 4 bases short, with 22 bases between. The CDR3 consists of 19 residues. Germline CDR1 and CDR2: ENHRY and SYGVKD. Here immunoSEQ multiplex PCR was the method, and the copy in TCRdb shows in-frame clones only, minus some. This sample has tens of thousands of clones, with about 85% found just once. This chain connects TRBV10-3 to TRBJ1-5; D might be TRBD1 (6 bases). Specimen: peripheral blood. This TCR was sampled from a human donor in a cohort sampled during active COVID-19. The CDR3 DNA reads TGTGCCATCAGTGAGTCTAGGGGCGGGGGCTCTCCCGCTAATCAGCCCCAGCATTTT. This sequence encodes CAISESRGGGSPANQPQHF.